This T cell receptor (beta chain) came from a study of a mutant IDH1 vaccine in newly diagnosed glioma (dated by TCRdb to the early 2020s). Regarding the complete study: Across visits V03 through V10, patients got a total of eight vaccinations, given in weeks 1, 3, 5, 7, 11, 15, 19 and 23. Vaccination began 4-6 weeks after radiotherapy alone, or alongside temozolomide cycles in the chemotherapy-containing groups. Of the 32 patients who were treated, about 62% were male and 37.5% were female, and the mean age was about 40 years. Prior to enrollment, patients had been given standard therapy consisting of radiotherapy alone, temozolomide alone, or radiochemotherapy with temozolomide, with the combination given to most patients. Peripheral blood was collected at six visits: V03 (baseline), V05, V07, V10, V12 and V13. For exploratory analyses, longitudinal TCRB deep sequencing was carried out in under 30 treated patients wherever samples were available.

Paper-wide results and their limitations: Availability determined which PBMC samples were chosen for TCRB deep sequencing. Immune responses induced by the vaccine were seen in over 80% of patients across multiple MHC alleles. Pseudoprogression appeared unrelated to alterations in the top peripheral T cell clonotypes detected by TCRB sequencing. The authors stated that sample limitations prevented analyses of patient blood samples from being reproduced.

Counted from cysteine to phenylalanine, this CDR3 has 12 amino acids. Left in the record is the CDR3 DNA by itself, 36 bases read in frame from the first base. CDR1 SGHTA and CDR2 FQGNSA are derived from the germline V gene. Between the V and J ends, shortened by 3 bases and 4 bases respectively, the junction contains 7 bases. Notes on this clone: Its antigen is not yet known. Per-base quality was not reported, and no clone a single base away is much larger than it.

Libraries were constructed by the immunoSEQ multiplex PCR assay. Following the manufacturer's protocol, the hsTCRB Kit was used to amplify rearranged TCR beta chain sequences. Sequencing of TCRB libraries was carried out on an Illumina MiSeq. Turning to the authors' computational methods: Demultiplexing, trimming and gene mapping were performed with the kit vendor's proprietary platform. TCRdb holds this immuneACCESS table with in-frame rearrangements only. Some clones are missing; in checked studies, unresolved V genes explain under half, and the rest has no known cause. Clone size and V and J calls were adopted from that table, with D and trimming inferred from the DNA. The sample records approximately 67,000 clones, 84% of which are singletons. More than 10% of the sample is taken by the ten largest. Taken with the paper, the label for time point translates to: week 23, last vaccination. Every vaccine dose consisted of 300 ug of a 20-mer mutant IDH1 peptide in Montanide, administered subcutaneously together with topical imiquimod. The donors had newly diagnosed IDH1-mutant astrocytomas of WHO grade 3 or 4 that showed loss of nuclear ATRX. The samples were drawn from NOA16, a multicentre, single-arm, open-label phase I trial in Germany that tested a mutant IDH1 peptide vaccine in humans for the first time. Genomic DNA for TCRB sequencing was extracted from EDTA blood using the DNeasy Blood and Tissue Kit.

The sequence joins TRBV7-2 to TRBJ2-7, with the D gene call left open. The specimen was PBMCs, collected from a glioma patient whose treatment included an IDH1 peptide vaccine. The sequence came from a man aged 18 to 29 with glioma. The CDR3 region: CASSFSTYEQYF. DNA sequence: TGTGCCAGCAGCTTTTCAACTTACGAGCAGTACTTC.